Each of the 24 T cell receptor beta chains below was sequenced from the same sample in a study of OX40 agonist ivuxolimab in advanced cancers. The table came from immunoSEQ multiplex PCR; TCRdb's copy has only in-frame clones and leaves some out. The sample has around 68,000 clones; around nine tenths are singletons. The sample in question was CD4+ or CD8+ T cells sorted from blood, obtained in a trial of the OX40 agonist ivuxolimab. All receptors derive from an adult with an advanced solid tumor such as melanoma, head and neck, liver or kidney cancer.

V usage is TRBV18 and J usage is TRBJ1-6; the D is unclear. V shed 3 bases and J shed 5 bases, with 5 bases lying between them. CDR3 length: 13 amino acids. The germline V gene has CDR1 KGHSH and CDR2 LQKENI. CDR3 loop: CASSPSHNSPLHF. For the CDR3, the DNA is TGTGCCAGCTCACCGTCACATAATTCACCCCTCCACTTT.

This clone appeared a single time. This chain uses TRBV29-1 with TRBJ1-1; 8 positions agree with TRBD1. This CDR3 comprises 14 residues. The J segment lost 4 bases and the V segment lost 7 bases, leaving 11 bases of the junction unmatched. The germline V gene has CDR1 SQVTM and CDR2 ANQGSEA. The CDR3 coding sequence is TGCAGCGCTAAAGGGACAGGCCTTTTCACTGAAGCTTTCTTT. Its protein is CSAKGTGLFTEAFF. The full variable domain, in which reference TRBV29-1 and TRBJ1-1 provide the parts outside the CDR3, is SAVISQKPSRDICQRGTSLTIQCQVDSQVTMMFWYRQQPGQSLTLIATANQGSEATYESGFVIDKFPISRPNLTFSTLTVSNMSPEDSSIYLCSAKGTGLFTEAFFGQGTRLTVV.

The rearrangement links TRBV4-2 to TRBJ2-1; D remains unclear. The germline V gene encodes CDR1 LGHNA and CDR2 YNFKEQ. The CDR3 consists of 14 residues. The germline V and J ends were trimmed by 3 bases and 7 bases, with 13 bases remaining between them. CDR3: CASSQMPGANEQFF. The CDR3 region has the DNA TGTGCCAGCAGCCAGATGCCCGGAGCGAATGAGCAGTTCTTC.

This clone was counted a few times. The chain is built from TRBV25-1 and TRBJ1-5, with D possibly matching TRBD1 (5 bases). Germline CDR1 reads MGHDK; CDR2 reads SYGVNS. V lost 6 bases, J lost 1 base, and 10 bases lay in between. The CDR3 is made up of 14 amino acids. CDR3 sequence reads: CASSGRQSNQPQHF. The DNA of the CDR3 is TGTGCCAGCAGCGGTAGACAGAGCAATCAGCCCCAGCATTTT.

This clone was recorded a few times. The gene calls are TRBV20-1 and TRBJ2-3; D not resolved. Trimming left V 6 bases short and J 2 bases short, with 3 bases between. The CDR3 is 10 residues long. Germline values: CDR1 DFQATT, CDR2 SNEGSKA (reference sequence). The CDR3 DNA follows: TGCAGTGCCCCCACAGATACGCAGTATTTT. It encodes CSAPTDTQYF.

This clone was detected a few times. The CDR3, as DNA: TGTGCCGCAATAGGACCCGGCGGCACTGAAGCTTTCTTT. The encoded protein is CAAIGPGGTEAFF. The rearrangement links TRBV19 to TRBJ1-1; no firm D call. The germline V gene encodes CDR1 LNHDA and CDR2 SQIVND (reference sequence). The CDR3 runs 13 residues. V was shortened by 11 bases and J by 4 bases, with 17 bases between the two germline ends.

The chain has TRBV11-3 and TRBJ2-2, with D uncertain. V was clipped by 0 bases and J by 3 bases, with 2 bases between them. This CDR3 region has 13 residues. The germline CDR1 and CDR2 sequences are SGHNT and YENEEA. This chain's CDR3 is CASSLDHTGELFF. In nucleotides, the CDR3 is TGTGCCAGCAGCTTAGATCACACCGGGGAGCTGTTTTTT.

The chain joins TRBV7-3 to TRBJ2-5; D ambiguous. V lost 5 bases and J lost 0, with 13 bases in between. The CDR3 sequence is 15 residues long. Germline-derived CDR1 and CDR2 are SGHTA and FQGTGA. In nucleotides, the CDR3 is TGTGCCAGCAGCCCCTTCGGGCGAAACCAAGAGACCCAGTACTTC. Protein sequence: CASSPFGRNQETQYF.

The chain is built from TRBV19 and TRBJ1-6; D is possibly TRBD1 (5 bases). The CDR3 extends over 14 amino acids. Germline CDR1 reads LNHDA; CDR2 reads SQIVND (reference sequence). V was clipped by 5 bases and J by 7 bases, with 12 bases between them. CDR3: CASSPRDHNSPLHF. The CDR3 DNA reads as TGTGCCAGTAGTCCCCGGGACCACAATTCACCCCTCCACTTT.

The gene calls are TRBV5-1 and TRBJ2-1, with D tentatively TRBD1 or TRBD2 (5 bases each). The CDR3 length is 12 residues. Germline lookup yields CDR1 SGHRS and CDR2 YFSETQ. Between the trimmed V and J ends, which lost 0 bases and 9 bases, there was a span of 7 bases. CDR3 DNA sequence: TGCGCCAGCAGCTTGGTGAGGGGTGAGCAGTTCTTC. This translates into CASSLVRGEQFF.

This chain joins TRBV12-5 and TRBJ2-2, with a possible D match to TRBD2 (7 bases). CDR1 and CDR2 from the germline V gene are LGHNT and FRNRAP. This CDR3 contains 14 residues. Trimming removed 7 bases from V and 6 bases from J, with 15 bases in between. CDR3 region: CASAAGGAAGELFF. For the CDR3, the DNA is TGTGCTAGTGCCGCTGGGGGGGCGGCCGGGGAGCTGTTTTTT.

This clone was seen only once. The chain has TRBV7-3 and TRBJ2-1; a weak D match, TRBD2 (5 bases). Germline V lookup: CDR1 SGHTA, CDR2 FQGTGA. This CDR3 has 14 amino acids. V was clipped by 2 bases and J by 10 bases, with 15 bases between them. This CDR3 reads CASSLDSILAEQFF. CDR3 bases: TGTGCCAGCAGCTTAGACTCGATTTTAGCGGAGCAGTTCTTC.

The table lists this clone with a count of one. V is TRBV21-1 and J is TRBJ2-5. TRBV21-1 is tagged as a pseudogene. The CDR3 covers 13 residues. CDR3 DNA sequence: TGTGCCAGAACCGACGACCTTTTAGGGACCCAGTACTTC. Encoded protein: CARTDDLLGTQYF.

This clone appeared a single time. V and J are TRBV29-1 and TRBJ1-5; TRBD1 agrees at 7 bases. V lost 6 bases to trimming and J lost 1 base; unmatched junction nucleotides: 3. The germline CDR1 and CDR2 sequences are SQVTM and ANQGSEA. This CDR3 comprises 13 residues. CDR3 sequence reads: CSVATGSNQPQHF. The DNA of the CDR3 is TGCAGCGTGGCGACAGGGAGCAATCAGCCCCAGCATTTT.

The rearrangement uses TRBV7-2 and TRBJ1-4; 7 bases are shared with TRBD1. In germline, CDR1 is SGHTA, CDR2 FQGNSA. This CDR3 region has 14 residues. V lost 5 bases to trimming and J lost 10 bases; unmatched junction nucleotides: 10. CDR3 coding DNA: TGTGCCAGCAGCGCAAACAGGGGTCCGGGAAAACTGTTTTTT. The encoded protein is CASSANRGPGKLFF.

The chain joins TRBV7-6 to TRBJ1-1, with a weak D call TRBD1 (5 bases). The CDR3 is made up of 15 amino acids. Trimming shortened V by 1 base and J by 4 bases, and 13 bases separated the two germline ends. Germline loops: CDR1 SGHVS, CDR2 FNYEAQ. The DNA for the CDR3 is TGTGCCAGCAGCTTAGGGGTTGGGGGTGGCACTGAAGCTTTCTTT. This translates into CASSLGVGGGTEAFF.

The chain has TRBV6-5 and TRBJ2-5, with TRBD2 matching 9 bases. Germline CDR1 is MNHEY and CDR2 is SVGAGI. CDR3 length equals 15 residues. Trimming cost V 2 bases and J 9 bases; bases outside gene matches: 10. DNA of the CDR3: TGTGCCAGCAGTTACGGCGGGGGGGCGCCAGGGGCCCAGTACTTC. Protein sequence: CASSYGGGAPGAQYF.

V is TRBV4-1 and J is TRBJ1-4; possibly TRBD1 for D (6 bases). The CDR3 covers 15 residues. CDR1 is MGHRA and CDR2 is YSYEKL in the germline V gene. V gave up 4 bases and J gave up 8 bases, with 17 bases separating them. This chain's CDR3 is CASSLTGTGWEKLFF. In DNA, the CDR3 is TGCGCCAGCAGCCTTACAGGGACGGGGTGGGAAAAACTGTTTTTT.

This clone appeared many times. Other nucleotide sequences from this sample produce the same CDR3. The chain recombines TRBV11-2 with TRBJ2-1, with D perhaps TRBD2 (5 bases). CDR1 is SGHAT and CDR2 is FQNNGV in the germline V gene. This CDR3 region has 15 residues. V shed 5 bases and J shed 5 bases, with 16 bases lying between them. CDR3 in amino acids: CASSLSSGFNNEQFF. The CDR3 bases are TGTGCCAGCAGCCTCTCCAGCGGCTTTAACAATGAGCAGTTCTTC.

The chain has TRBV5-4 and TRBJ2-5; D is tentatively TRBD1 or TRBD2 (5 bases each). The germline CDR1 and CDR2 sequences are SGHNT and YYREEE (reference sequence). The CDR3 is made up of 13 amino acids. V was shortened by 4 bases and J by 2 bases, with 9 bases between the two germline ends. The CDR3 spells CASSIGTQETQYF. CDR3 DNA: TGTGCCAGCAGCATCGGGACGCAAGAGACCCAGTACTTC.

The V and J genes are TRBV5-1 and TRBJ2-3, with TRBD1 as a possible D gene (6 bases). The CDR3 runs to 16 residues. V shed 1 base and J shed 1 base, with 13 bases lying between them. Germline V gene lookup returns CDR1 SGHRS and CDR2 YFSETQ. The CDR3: CASSLFRGPRTDTQYF. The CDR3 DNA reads TGCGCCAGCAGCTTGTTCAGGGGCCCCCGCACAGATACGCAGTATTTT.

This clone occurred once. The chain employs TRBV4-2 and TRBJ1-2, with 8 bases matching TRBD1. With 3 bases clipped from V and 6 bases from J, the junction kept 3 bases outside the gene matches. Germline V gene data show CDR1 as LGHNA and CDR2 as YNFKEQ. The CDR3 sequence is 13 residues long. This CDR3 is CASSHSGGDGYTF. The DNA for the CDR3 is TGTGCCAGCAGCCACTCAGGGGGCGATGGCTACACCTTC.

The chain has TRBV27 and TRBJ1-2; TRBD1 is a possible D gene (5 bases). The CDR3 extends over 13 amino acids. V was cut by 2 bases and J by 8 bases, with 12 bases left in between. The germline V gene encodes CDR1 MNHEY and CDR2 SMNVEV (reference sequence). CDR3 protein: CASSLIGGNGYTF. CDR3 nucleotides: TGTGCCAGCAGTTTAATTGGGGGAAACGGCTACACCTTC.

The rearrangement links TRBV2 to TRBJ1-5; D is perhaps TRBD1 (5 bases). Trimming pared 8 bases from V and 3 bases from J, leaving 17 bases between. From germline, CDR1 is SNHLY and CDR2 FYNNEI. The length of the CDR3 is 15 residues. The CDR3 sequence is CASGGENTINQPQHF. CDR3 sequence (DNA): TGTGCCAGCGGGGGGGAAAACACAATCAATCAGCCCCAGCATTTT.